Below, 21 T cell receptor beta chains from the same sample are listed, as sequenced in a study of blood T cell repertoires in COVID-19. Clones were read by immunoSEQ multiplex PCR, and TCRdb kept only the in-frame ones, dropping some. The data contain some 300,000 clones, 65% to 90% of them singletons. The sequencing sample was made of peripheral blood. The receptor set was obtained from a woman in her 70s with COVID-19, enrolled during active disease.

The CDR3 protein is CASYGTVRSYEQYF. The DNA of the CDR3 is TGTGCCAGCTATGGGACAGTTAGGTCCTACGAGCAGTACTTC. J is TRBJ2-7 and V is TRBV6-5; 7 bases agree with TRBD1. The V gene's germline CDR1 is MNHEY and CDR2 SVGAGI. This CDR3 is 14 amino acids long. With V trimmed by 8 bases and J by 1 base, 8 bases remained unmatched.

CDR3 residues: CATADRGESPLHF. Written as DNA, the CDR3 is TGTGCCACCGCTGACAGGGGCGAATCACCCCTCCACTTT. V usage is TRBV19 and J usage is TRBJ1-6; 8 nucleotides agree with TRBD1. Germline assignment: CDR1 LNHDA and CDR2 SQIVND (reference sequence). V lost 10 bases and J lost 10; bases outside the gene matches: 9. The CDR3 has 13 amino acids.

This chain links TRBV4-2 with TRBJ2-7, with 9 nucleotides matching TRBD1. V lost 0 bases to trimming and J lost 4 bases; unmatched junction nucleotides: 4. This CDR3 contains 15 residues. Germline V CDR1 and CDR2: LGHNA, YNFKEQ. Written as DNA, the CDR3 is TGTGCCAGCAGCCAAGAACAGGGGGCGGGTTACGAGCAGTACTTC. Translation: CASSQEQGAGYEQYF.

CDR3 region: CASSWGPSNEKLFF. CDR3 bases: TGTGCCAGCTCATGGGGGCCCTCTAATGAAAAACTGTTTTTT. The chain has TRBV18 and TRBJ1-4; weak D call: TRBD1 (6 bases). V gave up 5 bases and J gave up 3 bases, with 10 bases separating them. Germline V gene lookup returns CDR1 KGHSH and CDR2 LQKENI. The CDR3 totals 14 residues.

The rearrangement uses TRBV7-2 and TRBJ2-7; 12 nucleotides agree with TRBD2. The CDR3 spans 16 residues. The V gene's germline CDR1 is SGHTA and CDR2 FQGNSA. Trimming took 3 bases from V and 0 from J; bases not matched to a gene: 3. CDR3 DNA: TGTGCCAGCAGCTTTCGACTAGCGGGGGTCTCCTACGAGCAGTACTTC. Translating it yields CASSFRLAGVSYEQYF.

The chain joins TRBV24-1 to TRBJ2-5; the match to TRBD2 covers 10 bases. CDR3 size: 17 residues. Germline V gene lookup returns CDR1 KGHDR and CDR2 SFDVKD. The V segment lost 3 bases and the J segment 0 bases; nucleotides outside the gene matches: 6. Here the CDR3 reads CATSDPFSGGYQETQYF. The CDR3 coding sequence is TGTGCCACCAGTGATCCGTTTAGCGGGGGGTACCAAGAGACCCAGTACTTC.

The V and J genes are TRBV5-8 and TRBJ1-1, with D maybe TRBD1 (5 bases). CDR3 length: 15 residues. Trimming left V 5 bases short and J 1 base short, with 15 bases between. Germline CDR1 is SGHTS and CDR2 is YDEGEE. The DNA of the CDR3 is TGTGCCAGCAGAGGGGATGGAGGGCCGAACACTGAAGCTTTCTTT. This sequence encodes CASRGDGGPNTEAFF.

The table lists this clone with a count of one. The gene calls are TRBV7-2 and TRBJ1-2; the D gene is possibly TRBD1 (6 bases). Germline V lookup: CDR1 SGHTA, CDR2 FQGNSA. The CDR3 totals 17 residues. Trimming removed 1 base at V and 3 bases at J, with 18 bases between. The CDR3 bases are TGTGCCAGCAGCTTAGAGGCCGTCGGACAGCCGTACTATGGCTACACCTTC. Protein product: CASSLEAVGQPYYGYTF. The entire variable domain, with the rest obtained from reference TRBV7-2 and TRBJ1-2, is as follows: GAGVSQSPSNKVTEKGKDVELRCDPISGHTALYWYRQSLGQGLEFLIYFQGNSAPDKSGLPSDRFSAERTGGSVSTLTIQRTQQEDSAVYLCASSLEAVGQPYYGYTFGSGTRLTVV.

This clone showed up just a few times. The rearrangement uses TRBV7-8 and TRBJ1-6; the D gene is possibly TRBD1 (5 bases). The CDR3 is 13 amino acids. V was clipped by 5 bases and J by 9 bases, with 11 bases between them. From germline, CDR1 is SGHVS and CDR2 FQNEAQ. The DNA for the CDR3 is TGTGCCAGCAGCCCGGGGGGGTTTTCACCCCTCCACTTT. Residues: CASSPGGFSPLHF.

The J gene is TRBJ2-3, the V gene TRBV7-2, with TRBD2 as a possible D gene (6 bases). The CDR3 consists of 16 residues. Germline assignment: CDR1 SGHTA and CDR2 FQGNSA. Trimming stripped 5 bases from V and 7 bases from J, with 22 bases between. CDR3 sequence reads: CASSTLSTSAGHTQYF. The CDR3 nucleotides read TGTGCCAGCAGCACCCTATCGACTAGTGCCGGGCATACGCAGTATTTT.

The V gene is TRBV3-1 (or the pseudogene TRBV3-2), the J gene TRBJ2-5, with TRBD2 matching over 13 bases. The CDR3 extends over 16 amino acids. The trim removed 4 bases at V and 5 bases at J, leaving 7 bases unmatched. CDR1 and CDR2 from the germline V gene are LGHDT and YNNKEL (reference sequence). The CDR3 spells CASSRRLAGGLETQYF. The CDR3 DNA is TGTGCCAGCAGCCGCCGACTAGCGGGGGGTTTGGAGACCCAGTACTTC.

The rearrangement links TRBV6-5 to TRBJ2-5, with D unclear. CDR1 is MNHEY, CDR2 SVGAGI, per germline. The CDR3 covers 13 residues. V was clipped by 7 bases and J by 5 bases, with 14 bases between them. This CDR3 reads CASTWARSETQYF. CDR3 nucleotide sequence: TGTGCCAGCACCTGGGCCCGATCGGAGACCCAGTACTTC.

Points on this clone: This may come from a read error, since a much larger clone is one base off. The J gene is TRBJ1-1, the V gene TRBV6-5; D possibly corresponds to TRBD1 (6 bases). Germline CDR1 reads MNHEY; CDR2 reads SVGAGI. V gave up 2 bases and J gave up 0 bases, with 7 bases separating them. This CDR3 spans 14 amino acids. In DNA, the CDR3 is TGTGCCAGCAGTTACGGACAGCTGAACACTGAAGCTTTCTTT. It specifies CASSYGQLNTEAFF.

CDR3 nucleotides: TGCGCCAGCAATTTGGGACTAGCGGGGGCCGGAAACACCGGGGAGCTGTTTTTT. Protein product: CASNLGLAGAGNTGELFF. The V call is TRBV5-1, the J call TRBJ2-2, with 14 bases identical to TRBD2. The CDR3 is 18 residues long. J was trimmed by 2 bases and V by 6 bases; bases with no gene match: 9. Per the germline V gene, CDR1 is SGHRS and CDR2 is YFSETQ.

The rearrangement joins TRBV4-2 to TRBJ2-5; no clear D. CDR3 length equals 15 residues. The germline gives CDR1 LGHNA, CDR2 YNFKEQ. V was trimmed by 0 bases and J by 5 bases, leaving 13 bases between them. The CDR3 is CASSQDGSSRETQYF. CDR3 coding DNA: TGTGCCAGCAGCCAAGATGGCTCGTCGCGGGAGACCCAGTACTTC.

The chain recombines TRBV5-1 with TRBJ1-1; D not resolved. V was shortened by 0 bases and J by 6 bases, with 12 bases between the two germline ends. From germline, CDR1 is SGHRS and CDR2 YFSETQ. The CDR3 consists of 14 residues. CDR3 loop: CASSLEGGLSEAFF. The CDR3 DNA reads TGCGCCAGCAGCTTGGAGGGCGGGCTCTCTGAAGCTTTCTTT. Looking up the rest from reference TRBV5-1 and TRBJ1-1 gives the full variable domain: KAGVTQTPRYLIKTRGQQVTLSCSPISGHRSVSWYQQTPGQGLQFLFEYFSETQRNKGNFPGRFSGRQFSNSRSEMNVSTLELGDSALYLCASSLEGGLSEAFFGQGTRLTVV.

The CDR3, as DNA: TGCGCCAGCAGCTTAGGGGCAGGGGGCGATGGCTACACCTTC. Translation gives CASSLGAGGDGYTF. This chain links TRBV5-1 with TRBJ1-2; the match to TRBD1 covers 8 bases. With 2 bases clipped from V and 6 bases from J, the junction kept 6 bases outside the gene matches. The CDR3 is 14 amino acids. From germline, CDR1 is SGHRS and CDR2 YFSETQ.

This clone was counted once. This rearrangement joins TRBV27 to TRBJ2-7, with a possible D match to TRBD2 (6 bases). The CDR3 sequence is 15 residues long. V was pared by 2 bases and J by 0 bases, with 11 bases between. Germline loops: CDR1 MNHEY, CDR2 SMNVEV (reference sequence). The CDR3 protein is CASSLSGSSSYEQYF. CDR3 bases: TGTGCCAGCAGTTTAAGCGGGTCGAGCTCCTACGAGCAGTACTTC.

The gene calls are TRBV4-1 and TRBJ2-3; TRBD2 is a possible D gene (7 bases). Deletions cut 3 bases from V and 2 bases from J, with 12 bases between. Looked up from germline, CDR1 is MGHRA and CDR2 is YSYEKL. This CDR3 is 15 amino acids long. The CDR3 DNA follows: TGCGCCAGCAGCCACGGGGGGCGATTCACAGATACGCAGTATTTT. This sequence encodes CASSHGGRFTDTQYF.

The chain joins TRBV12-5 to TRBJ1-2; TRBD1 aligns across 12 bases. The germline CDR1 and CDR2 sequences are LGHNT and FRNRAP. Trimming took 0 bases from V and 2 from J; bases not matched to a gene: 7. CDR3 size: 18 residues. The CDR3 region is CASGLVLGQGALNYGYTF. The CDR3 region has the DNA TGTGCTAGTGGTTTGGTATTGGGACAGGGGGCTTTGAACTATGGCTACACCTTC. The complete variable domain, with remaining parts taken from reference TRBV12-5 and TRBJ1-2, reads DARVTQTPRHKVTEMGQEVTMRCQPILGHNTVFWYRQTMMQGLELLAYFRNRAPLDDSGMPKDRFSAEMPDATLATLKIQPSEPRDSAVYFCASGLVLGQGALNYGYTFGSGTRLTVV.

CDR3 in amino acids: CASSALDRGETQYF. As DNA, the CDR3 is TGTGCCAGCAGTGCCCTAGACAGGGGAGAGACCCAGTACTTC. The chain recombines TRBV2 with TRBJ2-5; TRBD1 matches 8 bases. The V segment lost 4 bases and the J segment 4 bases; nucleotides outside the gene matches: 5. Germline V CDR1 and CDR2: SNHLY, FYNNEI. The CDR3 length is 14 residues.